Within the sample, the clone carrying this T cell receptor beta chain is medium-sized. Its antigen is currently unknown. This record comes from a study of metastatic and nonmetastatic thyroid tumors. Thyroid surgery was performed in patients who had received no treatment beforehand. General observations from the study: Reports indicated that malignant thyroid tumors showed significantly higher TCR beta diversity than benign nodules did, in blood and tumor.

CDR1 is LNHNV, CDR2 YYDKDF, per germline (reference sequence). The length of the CDR3 is 13 residues. V gave up 4 bases and J gave up 4 bases; unmatched junction bases: 3. TCRdb called clones again from the PCR reads with MiXCR. The sample includes around 18,000 clones, 30% to 40% of them seen just once. The TCR was taken from a female donor with papillary thyroid cancer or a benign thyroid nodule (not recorded which). Some clones in this sample may be carry-over from other donors' samples. This rearrangement joins TRBV15 to TRBJ2-5; 7 bases line up with TRBD2. The sample consisted of tumor tissue. The CDR3 nucleotides read TGTGCCACCAGCATAATAGCGGGAGAGACCCAGTACTTC. Its protein is CATSIIAGETQYF.